Following are 27 T cell receptor beta chains from one sample sequenced in a study of T cell responses to AZD1222 COVID-19 vaccine. The protocol was immunoSEQ multiplex PCR, while the TCRdb copy is restricted to in-frame clones and leaves out a portion. The repertoire has some 89,000 clones, 88% of them found once; the top ten carry 4% to 5.5%. The source was peripheral blood, collected on day 0 of MenACWY control vaccination. These receptors were collected from an adult in good health.

The rearrangement joins TRBV5-1 to TRBJ1-5; D is perhaps TRBD1 (6 bases). The CDR3 is 15 residues long. Trimming cost V 4 bases and J 7 bases, with 18 bases left between them. CDR1 SGHRS and CDR2 YFSETQ come from the germline V gene. The CDR3 loop reads CASSERGGNGQPQHF. The CDR3 DNA reads as TGCGCCAGCAGCGAAAGAGGGGGAAACGGGCAGCCCCAGCATTTT.

The V call is TRBV9, the J call TRBJ2-1; D is undetermined. Trimming left V 1 base short and J 1 base short, with 12 bases between. Germline values: CDR1 SGDLS, CDR2 YYNGEE. The CDR3 is 16 residues long. CDR3 bases: TGTGCCAGCAGCGTACGCGCAAGAGGATCCTACAATGAGCAGTTCTTC. Amino acid sequence: CASSVRARGSYNEQFF.

The CDR3 nucleotides read TGTGCCAGCAGTTTATCGTACAACCCACCCCTCCACTTT. The encoded protein is CASSLSYNPPLHF. The chain recombines TRBV28 with TRBJ1-6; D not certain. This CDR3 is 13 amino acids long. CDR1 MDHEN and CDR2 SYDVKM come from the germline V gene. Trimming pared 1 base from V and 11 bases from J, leaving 9 bases between.

The chain recombines TRBV5-1 with TRBJ1-5, with D perhaps matching TRBD1 (5 bases). The germline V and J ends were trimmed by 4 bases and 0 bases, with 11 bases remaining between them. The CDR3 contains 15 residues. In germline, CDR1 is SGHRS, CDR2 YFSETQ. The CDR3 nucleotides read TGCGCCAGCAGCCCAGACAGCTCTAGCAATCAGCCCCAGCATTTT. Protein sequence: CASSPDSSSNQPQHF.

The V gene is TRBV7-9, the J gene TRBJ1-4, with 8 bases identical to TRBD1. The V segment lost 4 bases and the J segment 8 bases; nucleotides outside the gene matches: 9. This CDR3 comprises 15 residues. Germline values: CDR1 SEHNR, CDR2 FQNEAQ (reference sequence). This CDR3 is CASSWQGAREEKLFF. CDR3 DNA sequence: TGTGCCAGCAGCTGGCAGGGGGCGCGGGAGGAAAAACTGTTTTTT.

By frequency in the sample, this clone is medium-sized. V gene TRBV30 combines with J gene TRBJ2-3, with 15 positions matching TRBD2. The CDR3 is 16 residues long. V trimming: 0 bases; J trimming: 6 bases; junction bases outside the gene matches: 4. The V gene's germline CDR1 is GTSNPN and CDR2 SVGIG (reference sequence). The DNA of the CDR3 is TGTGCCTGGAGTGTCCGGACTAGCGGGAGGGCCGATACGCAGTATTTT. Its protein is CAWSVRTSGRADTQYF.

This clone was detected once. This chain joins TRBV10-3 and TRBJ2-7; D not certain. CDR1 is ENHRY and CDR2 is SYGVKD in the germline V gene. V was shortened by 0 bases and J by 5 bases, with 5 bases between the two germline ends. This CDR3 region has 12 residues. CDR3 sequence (DNA): TGTGCCATCAGTGAGTCGATGAACGAGCAGTACTTC. Translated, it gives CAISESMNEQYF.

The V call is TRBV30, the J call TRBJ1-4; D is unresolved. The germline CDR1 and CDR2 sequences are GTSNPN and SVGIG (reference sequence). The CDR3 has 14 amino acids. Trimming removed 0 bases at V and 0 bases at J, with 5 bases between. The CDR3 DNA reads TGTGCCTGGAGTGTAGTCCCAACTAATGAAAAACTGTTTTTT. It specifies CAWSVVPTNEKLFF.

This rearrangement joins TRBV28 to TRBJ1-2, with a weak D call TRBD1 (5 bases). The length of the CDR3 is 14 residues. Per the germline V gene, CDR1 is MDHEN and CDR2 is SYDVKM. DNA for the CDR3: TGTGGAGTAAAAGGGGAGAGGATTCACTATGGCTACACCTTC. Residues: CGVKGERIHYGYTF.

The chain is built from TRBV7-9 and TRBJ2-2; 7 nucleotides agree with TRBD2. This CDR3 region has 16 residues. Losses at the gene ends were 1 base for V and 0 bases for J; bases not matched to a gene: 2. CDR1 and CDR2 from the germline V gene are SEHNR and FQNEAQ (reference sequence). This CDR3 reads CASSLGDYSNTGELFF. Here the CDR3 DNA reads TGTGCCAGCAGCTTAGGGGACTACTCGAACACCGGGGAGCTGTTTTTT.

The genes are TRBV27 and TRBJ2-3; 11 bases align to TRBD2. Trimming removed 7 bases from V and 2 bases from J; junction bases left unmatched: 5. Germline V gives CDR1 MNHEY, CDR2 SMNVEV (reference sequence). This CDR3 region has 15 residues. Here the CDR3 reads CASTLLAGVTDTQYF. The CDR3 DNA reads as TGTGCCAGCACCTTACTAGCGGGGGTCACAGATACGCAGTATTTT.

The chain carries TRBV5-1 and TRBJ1-2, with TRBD1 as a possible D gene (5 bases). Trimming took off 4 bases at V and 0 bases at J, with 10 bases between the two ends. The CDR3 is 14 amino acids. Germline assignment: CDR1 SGHRS and CDR2 YFSETQ. CDR3 sequence (DNA): TGCGCCAGCAGCAGGGACCGGGCTAACTATGGCTACACCTTC. This translates into CASSRDRANYGYTF.

The chain links TRBV12-3 or TRBV12-4 to TRBJ2-7; D gene unclear. Between the trimmed V and J ends, which lost 8 bases and 2 bases, there was a span of 10 bases. The CDR3 runs 12 residues. CDR3 coding DNA: TGTGCCAGCTCAAATGAGGCCTACGAGCAGTACTTC. It is translated as CASSNEAYEQYF.

The CDR3 sequence is CASSEAVSHYEQYF. Here the CDR3 DNA reads TGTGCCAGCAGTGAAGCCGTCTCACATTACGAGCAGTACTTC. The J gene is TRBJ2-7, the V gene TRBV2; no clear D. Germline values: CDR1 SNHLY, CDR2 FYNNEI. The CDR3 is 14 amino acids. Trimming left V 0 bases short and J 4 bases short, with 10 bases between.

The chain is built from TRBV30 and TRBJ1-5; D is uncertain. The germline V gene encodes CDR1 GTSNPN and CDR2 SVGIG (reference sequence). Trimming cost V 1 base and J 3 bases, with 10 bases left between them. The CDR3 contains 14 residues. The CDR3 nucleotides are TGTGCCTGGAGTGAATGGCAGTCCAATCAGCCCCAGCATTTT. Translation gives CAWSEWQSNQPQHF.

The V call is TRBV4-1, the J call TRBJ1-4; D remains unclear. CDR1 is MGHRA, CDR2 YSYEKL, per germline. This CDR3 has 18 residues. Trimming removed 4 bases at V and 0 bases at J, with 18 bases between. CDR3 nucleotide sequence: TGCGCCAGCAGCCCTCGTACGCTCCAGGATCCAACTAATGAAAAACTGTTTTTT. Protein sequence: CASSPRTLQDPTNEKLFF.

The chain has TRBV6-2 or TRBV6-3 and TRBJ2-7; D could derive from TRBD1 or TRBD2 (6 bases each). The CDR3 runs to 17 residues. The V end lost 8 bases, the J end lost 2 bases, and 25 bases lay between the germline ends. Per the germline V gene, CDR1 is MNHEY and CDR2 is SVGEGT. The CDR3 region is CASRRRSGDIGTYEQYF. CDR3 bases: TGTGCCAGCCGCCGTCGATCGGGGGACATCGGAACCTACGAGCAGTACTTC.

The chain has TRBV12-3 or TRBV12-4 and TRBJ1-1; no firm D call. Trimming stripped 2 bases from V and 11 bases from J, with 9 bases between. The CDR3 has 11 amino acids. The CDR3 region is CASSLSGSAFF. The CDR3 DNA follows: TGTGCCAGCAGTTTATCGGGTAGCGCTTTCTTT.

V usage is TRBV12-5 and J usage is TRBJ2-1, with 8 bases fitting TRBD2. Germline V CDR1 and CDR2: LGHNT, FRNRAP. The trim removed 6 bases at V and 9 bases at J, leaving 7 bases unmatched. The CDR3 is made up of 13 amino acids. The CDR3 bases are TGTGCTAGTGGGTTTCGAGCGGGAGCTGAGCAGTTCTTC. It specifies CASGFRAGAEQFF.

This chain joins TRBV9 and TRBJ2-1; no clear D gene. This CDR3 contains 13 residues. V lost 0 bases and J 5 bases, leaving 6 bases between the germline ends. CDR1 SGDLS and CDR2 YYNGEE come from the germline V gene. CDR3 sequence reads: CASSVVTNNEQFF. CDR3 nucleotide sequence: TGTGCCAGCAGCGTAGTAACTAACAATGAGCAGTTCTTC.

This chain links TRBV9 with TRBJ2-5, with TRBD2 matching over 12 bases. Germline V gene sequence: CDR1 SGDLS, CDR2 YYNGEE. Germline trimming cut 0 bases from V and 0 bases from J; bases unmatched to any gene: 3. The CDR3 runs to 17 residues. The DNA for the CDR3 is TGTGCCAGCAGCGTAGGCGGGACTAGCGGGTACCAAGAGACCCAGTACTTC. Translating gives CASSVGGTSGYQETQYF.

The rearrangement joins TRBV30 to TRBJ1-5, with D unresolved. Per germline, CDR1 GTSNPN and CDR2 SVGIG (reference sequence). V shed 3 bases and J shed 0 bases, with 18 bases lying between them. There are 17 residues in the CDR3. The CDR3 protein is CAWSAGPFLASNQPQHF. CDR3 DNA sequence: TGTGCCTGGAGCGCCGGCCCCTTTCTGGCTAGCAATCAGCCCCAGCATTTT.

The chain has TRBV5-6 and TRBJ1-6; 8 positions agree with TRBD1. From germline, CDR1 is SGHDT and CDR2 YYEEEE. The CDR3 totals 16 residues. The J segment lost 7 bases and the V segment lost 3 bases, leaving 9 bases of the junction unmatched. CDR3 in DNA: TGTGCCAGCAGCTCCCGGACAGGGAAGGTGAATTCACCCCTCCACTTT. This codes for CASSSRTGKVNSPLHF.

In nucleotides, the CDR3 is TGTGCCAGTAGTACCCGGGACAGGAACAATGAGCAGTTCTTC. This codes for CASSTRDRNNEQFF. The chain has TRBV19 and TRBJ2-1, with 8 bases fitting TRBD1. In germline, CDR1 is LNHDA, CDR2 SQIVND (reference sequence). The CDR3 contains 14 residues. The V segment lost 4 bases and the J segment 5 bases; nucleotides outside the gene matches: 4.

The chain combines TRBV28 with TRBJ1-1; 10 bases match TRBD1. The V and J ends lost 2 bases and 3 bases, in that order; junction bases with no gene match: 18. The germline gives CDR1 MDHEN, CDR2 SYDVKM. The CDR3 consists of 20 residues. The CDR3 DNA is TGTGCCAGCAGTTTAAAAGGGGTGTACGCGTGGGGGACAGGGGACACTGAAGCTTTCTTT. It specifies CASSLKGVYAWGTGDTEAFF.

The chain has TRBV29-1 and TRBJ1-1; 9 nucleotides align to TRBD1. CDR3 size: 12 residues. With V trimmed by 6 bases and J by 5 bases, 4 bases remained unmatched. Germline V lookup: CDR1 SQVTM, CDR2 ANQGSEA. In DNA, the CDR3 is TGCAGCGTGGGGGACAGGGTTACTGAAGCTTTCTTT. Encoded protein: CSVGDRVTEAFF.

This sequence joins TRBV18 and TRBJ1-3; D gene unclear. Germline values: CDR1 KGHSH, CDR2 LQKENI. V was shortened by 3 bases and J by 6 bases, with 9 bases between the two germline ends. The CDR3 has 13 residues. The chain's CDR3 is CASSPRAVNTIYF. The CDR3 DNA follows: TGTGCCAGCTCACCGCGTGCTGTAAACACCATATATTTT.